This T cell receptor beta chain was captured by sequencing in a study of Ad26.COV2.S vaccination and SARS-CoV-2 variants (dated by TCRdb to the early 2020s). Concerning the study at large: Donors in the vaccine arm were drawn from COV1001, a phase I-IIa trial of Ad26.COV2.S in healthy adults that was multicentre, randomized, double-blind and placebo-controlled. Dosing of Ad26.COV2.S was intramuscular, at either 5x10^10 or 1x10^11 viral particles, delivered as one shot or as two shots spaced 56 days apart. Sequencing of the TCRbeta repertoire served to evaluate the specificity and breadth of SARS-CoV-2-reactive T cell receptors following Ad26.COV2.S vaccination. A total of around 32 samples were included in the TCR-sequenced set, comprising roughly 19 Ad26.COV2.S vaccine recipients, 5 placebo recipients and 8 SARS-CoV-2 convalescent individuals. Trial participants were randomized into five groups of five: low-dose or high-dose Ad26.COV2.S given once or twice, or placebo on both occasions. Investigators did not know the trial group allocation while performing experiments and assessing outcomes. Overall study results and their limits: According to the authors, total T cell responses may have been underestimated by the TCR breadth and depth analyses. Higher spike-specific TCR breadth was observed in Ad26.COV2.S recipients than in placebo recipients (P = 0.0014). After vaccination, spike-specific CD8+ and CD4+ T cell responses were reported to show substantial breadth. Comparing responses between vaccine doses or regimens was not something the study was powered to do. Vaccine and placebo recipients had similar non-spike TCR breadth, a finding consistent with the vaccine containing only spike.

The immunoSEQ Assay was the method used to sequence TCRbeta CDR3 regions. After extraction, genomic DNA underwent amplification by bias-controlled multiplex PCR, followed by high-throughput sequencing. The published analysis was carried out like this. To quantify the absolute abundance of every unique TCRbeta CDR3 region, sequences were collapsed and filtered. T cell fraction was estimated by normalization of TCRbeta template counts to usable DNA, with usable DNA being measured through amplification of reference genes present in all nucleated cells. Repertoire TCRs were annotated as SARS-CoV-2-specific when V gene, CDR3 amino acid sequence and J gene were exactly matched to a known reactive TCR set. The reference SARS-CoV-2 TCR set was derived from MIRA and filtered for enrichment in COVID-19-positive ImmuneCODE repertoires, a step that removed public or cross-reactive TCRs. Using the MIRA antigens, annotated TCRs were further analysed by specific ORF or by position within an ORF. Breadth was defined as annotated unique rearrangements over total unique productive rearrangements; depth was the summed frequency of those rearrangements. Two-sided Wilcoxon rank-sum tests were used to compare TCR breadth between groups. Imported from immuneACCESS, the table was reduced by TCRdb to in-frame sequences with V and J called. These copies leave out some clones; in studies compared against another copy, an unresolved V gene accounts for under half, and the cause of the remainder is not known. The V and J calls and clone size come from that table; D and trimming were worked out from the DNA. This sample has fewer than 500,000 clones in its table, and about 90% of those were observed once. Jointly, the top ten make up around 4.2% of the sample.

The meaning of the sample's treatment or condition label: about 20 received Ad26.COV2.S at low or high dose, single or two shots; 5 received placebo; per-sample allocation not given. For vaccine and placebo recipients, the sequenced repertoires came from samples collected on day 63 after the first injection. Cohort 1b enrolled 25 to 30 adults aged 18-55 years at a single site in Boston, USA, between 29 July and 7 August 2020. Ad26.COV2.S was a replication-incompetent adenovirus type 26 vector expressing a prefusion-stabilized SARS-CoV-2 spike protein from the original Wuhan strain. With respect to this clone: No cognate antigen has been identified for it. Base qualities were left out, and no much larger clone turns up one base away.

V is shortened by 1 base, J by 0 bases, and the region joining them spans 9 bases. From its cysteine to its phenylalanine, the CDR3 spans 16 amino acids. Only CDR3 DNA is held: 48 bases, read in frame from base 1. In the germline V gene, CDR1 corresponds to MNHEY and CDR2 to SVGEGT. Recombination linked TRBV6-2 or TRBV6-3 to TRBJ2-2; a weak D assignment points to TRBD1 (6 bases agree). The receptor comes from a person aged 18-60 years who received the Ad26.COV2.S COVID-19 vaccine or a placebo. Source: peripheral blood, taken in a trial of Ad26.COV2.S vaccine versus placebo. Read as DNA, the sequence is TGTGCCAGCAGTTACTTTAGGACAGCGAACACCGGGGAGCTGTTTTTT. This sequence encodes CASSYFRTANTGELFF.